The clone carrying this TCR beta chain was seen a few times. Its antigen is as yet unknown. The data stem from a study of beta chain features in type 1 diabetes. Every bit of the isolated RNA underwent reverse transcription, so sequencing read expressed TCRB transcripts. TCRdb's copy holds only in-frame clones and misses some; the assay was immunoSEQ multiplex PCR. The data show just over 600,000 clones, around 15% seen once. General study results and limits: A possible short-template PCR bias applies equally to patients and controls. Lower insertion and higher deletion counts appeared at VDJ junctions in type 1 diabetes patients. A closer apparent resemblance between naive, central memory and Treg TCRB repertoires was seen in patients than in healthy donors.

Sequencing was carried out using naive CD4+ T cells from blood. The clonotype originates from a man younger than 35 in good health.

The CDR3 reads CAKVPPGTSGSWSTDTQYF. CDR3 bases: TGTGCCAAGGTCCCGCCCGGGACTAGCGGGAGTTGGAGCACAGATACGCAGTATTTT. V is TRBV2 and J is TRBJ2-3, with TRBD2 matching over 14 bases. There are 19 residues in the CDR3. Unmatched junction bases numbered 15, after V lost 10 bases and J lost 0 bases. CDR1 is SNHLY and CDR2 is FYNNEI in the germline V gene.